The clone carrying this TCR beta chain was observed a handful of times. The antigen is unknown. The data originate from a study of blood T cells in healthy people across ages. Overall study results and limits: Naive CD4+ cells and diversity were both higher in long-lived donors than in aged donors. CMV status of donors was not determined, possibly confounding expanded clonotype changes.

A sample-barcoded 5' primer and a J-beta primer mix were used in a second PCR of roughly 6 to 12 cycles. With 12 random nucleotides, a template-switch adaptor tagged each individual cDNA molecule. TCRdb reprocessed the 5' RACE reads via MiXCR and lists one record per CDR3 protein. Of roughly 2 million distinct CDR3 sequences in the sample, roughly 50% were seen once. Per germline, CDR1 SGHTA and CDR2 FQGNSA. The CDR3 spans 15 residues. V was shortened by 3 bases and J by 3 bases, with 14 bases between the two germline ends. They isolated at least 6 million PBMCs from each sample. This sequence joins TRBV7-2 and TRBJ2-5, with D perhaps assigned TRBD1 or TRBD2 (5 bases each). The sequence was collected from a woman aged 40 to 49 in good health. The sample was blood. DNA of the CDR3: TGTGCCAGCAGCTTGGGGGTCCTCGTGGAAGAGACCCAGTACTTC. It codes for CASSLGVLVEETQYF.